This T cell receptor (beta chain) was obtained from a study of blood T cell repertoires in COVID-19. Study context: PBMCs, B-cell-depleted T cells, or T cells were the source of the cDNA or gDNA that made up the material.

Measured with immunoSEQ multiplex PCR; TCRdb has only the in-frame clones, and not every one. The table lists about 120,000 clones, approximately 78% of them singletons, with approximately 7.9% in the top ten. CDR3 size: 13 residues. V was trimmed by 11 bases and J by 0 bases, leaving 11 bases between them. Germline-derived CDR1 and CDR2 are SEHNR and FQNEAQ (reference sequence). The sequence derives from a man aged 65-85 years with acute or convalescent COVID-19. The genes are TRBV7-9 and TRBJ1-3; D gene uncertain. The sample taken for sequencing was peripheral blood. This chain's CDR3 is CAGRGLSGNTIYF. The CDR3 region has the DNA TGTGCCGGTCGCGGGCTCTCTGGAAACACCATATATTTT.